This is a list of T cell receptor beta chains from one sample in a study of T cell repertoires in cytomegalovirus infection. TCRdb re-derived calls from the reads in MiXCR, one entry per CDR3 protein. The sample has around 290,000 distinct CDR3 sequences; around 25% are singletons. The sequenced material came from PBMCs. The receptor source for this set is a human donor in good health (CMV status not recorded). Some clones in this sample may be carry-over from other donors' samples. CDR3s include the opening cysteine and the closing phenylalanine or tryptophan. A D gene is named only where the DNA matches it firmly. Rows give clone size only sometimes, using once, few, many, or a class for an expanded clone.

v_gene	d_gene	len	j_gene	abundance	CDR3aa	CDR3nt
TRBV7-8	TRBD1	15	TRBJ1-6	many	CASSLGTGWNSPLHF	TGTGCCAGCAGCTTAGGGACAGGCTGGAATTCACCCCTCCACTTT
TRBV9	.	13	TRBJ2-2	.	CASSVAGTGELFF	TGTGCCAGCAGCGTAGCGGGGACCGGGGAGCTGTTTTTT
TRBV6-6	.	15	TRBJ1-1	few	CASSPRPGVTTEAFF	TGTGCCAGCAGTCCTAGACCAGGGGTGACCACTGAAGCTTTCTTT
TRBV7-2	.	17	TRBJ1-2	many	CASSLYLVDGPLYGYTF	TGTGCCAGCAGCTTATACCTGGTCGACGGGCCTCTATATGGCTACACCTTC
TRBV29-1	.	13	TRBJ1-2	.	CSVRQLSNYGYTF	TGCAGCGTCAGACAGCTATCTAACTATGGCTACACCTTC
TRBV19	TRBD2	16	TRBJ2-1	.	CASSMGSGGLYNEQFF	TGTGCCAGTAGTATGGGTAGCGGGGGTCTGTACAATGAGCAGTTCTTC
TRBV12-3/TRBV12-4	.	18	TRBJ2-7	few	CASSLVTRPAGPSYEQYF	TGTGCCAGCAGTTTAGTCACGAGACCGGCGGGGCCCTCCTACGAGCAGTACTTC
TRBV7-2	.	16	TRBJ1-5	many	CASSPWGRAGNQPQHF	TGTGCCAGCTCTCCCTGGGGTAGGGCGGGGAATCAGCCCCAGCATTTT
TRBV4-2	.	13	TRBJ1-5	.	CASSRGRDQPQHF	TGTGCCAGCAGCAGGGGGAGGGATCAGCCCCAGCATTTT
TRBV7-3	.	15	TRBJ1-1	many	CASSRSGERRTEAFF	TGTGCCAGCAGCCGCTCCGGGGAACGGCGCACTGAAGCTTTCTTT
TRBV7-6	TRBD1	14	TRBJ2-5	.	CASSSTGDSETQYF	TGTGCCAGCAGCTCTACAGGGGATTCGGAGACCCAGTACTTC
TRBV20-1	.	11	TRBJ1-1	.	CSATPSREAFF	TGCAGTGCTACCCCCAGTCGGGAAGCTTTCTTT
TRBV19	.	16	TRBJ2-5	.	CASSIDSGRNQETQYF	TGTGCCAGTAGTATAGATTCTGGACGGAACCAAGAGACCCAGTACTTC
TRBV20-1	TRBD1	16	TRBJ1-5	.	CSASFSTGVRNQPQHF	TGCAGTGCTAGCTTTTCGACAGGGGTTCGCAATCAGCCCCAGCATTTT
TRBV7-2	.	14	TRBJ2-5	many	CATGVIGGRETQYF	TGTGCCACGGGGGTGATAGGTGGCCGTGAGACCCAGTACTTC
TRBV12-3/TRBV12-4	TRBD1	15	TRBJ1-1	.	CASSSPYRGGTEAFF	TGTGCCAGCAGTTCCCCGTACAGGGGAGGTACTGAAGCTTTCTTT
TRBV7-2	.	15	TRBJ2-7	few	CASSPLAKGPYEQYF	TGTGCCAGCAGCCCATTAGCCAAGGGGCCCTACGAGCAGTACTTC
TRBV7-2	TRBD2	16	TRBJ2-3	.	CASSRTSGASTDTQYF	TGTGCCAGCAGCAGGACTAGCGGAGCTAGCACAGATACGCAGTATTTT
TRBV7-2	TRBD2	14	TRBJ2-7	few	CASSPREGSYEQYF	TGTGCCAGCAGCCCCCGGGAGGGAAGCTACGAGCAGTACTTC
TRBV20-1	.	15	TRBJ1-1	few	CSANGGGNLNTEAFF	TGCAGTGCTAATGGGGGAGGGAATCTGAACACTGAAGCTTTCTTT
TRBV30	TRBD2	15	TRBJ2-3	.	CAWSWGLGYGGTQYF	TGTGCCTGGAGCTGGGGACTAGGCTACGGAGGTACGCAGTATTTT
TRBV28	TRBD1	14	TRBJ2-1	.	CASVRARGRNEQFF	TGTGCCAGCGTTAGGGCCAGGGGGCGGAATGAGCAGTTCTTC
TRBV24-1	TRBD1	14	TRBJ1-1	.	CATSDPGQGEEAFF	TGTGCCACCAGTGACCCCGGACAGGGCGAAGAAGCTTTCTTT
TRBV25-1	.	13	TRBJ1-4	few	CASRQIIGEKLFF	TGTGCCAGTAGACAGATCATTGGTGAAAAACTGTTTTTT
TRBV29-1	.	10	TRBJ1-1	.	CSVEEGLAFF	TGCAGCGTTGAGGAGGGCCTGGCTTTCTTT
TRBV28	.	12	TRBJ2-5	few	CASSLTLETQYF	TGTGCCAGCAGTTTGACTTTAGAGACCCAGTACTTC
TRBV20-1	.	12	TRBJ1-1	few	CSASFQGISAFF	TGCAGTGCTAGTTTCCAGGGTATTTCGGCTTTCTTT
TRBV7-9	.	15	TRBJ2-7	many	CASSPQRALSYEQYF	TGTGCCAGCAGCCCTCAGAGGGCCCTCTCCTACGAGCAGTACTTC
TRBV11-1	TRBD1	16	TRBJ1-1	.	CASSRTGTTGDTEAFF	TGTGCCAGCAGCAGAACCGGGACAACAGGGGACACTGAAGCTTTCTTT
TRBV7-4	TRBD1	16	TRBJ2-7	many	CASSPVGTGGSYEQYF	TGTGCCAGCAGCCCCGTTGGGACAGGGGGATCCTACGAGCAGTACTTC
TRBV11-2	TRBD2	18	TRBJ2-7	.	CASSLSIRGLAEIYEQYF	TGTGCCAGCAGCTTATCTATACGGGGACTAGCGGAGATCTACGAGCAGTACTTC
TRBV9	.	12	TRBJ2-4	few	CASSNREDIQYF	TGTGCCAGCAGCAACAGGGAGGACATTCAGTACTTC
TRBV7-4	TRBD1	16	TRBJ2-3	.	CASSLEWTGLGNAQYF	TGTGCCAGCAGCTTAGAATGGACAGGGCTAGGCAATGCGCAGTATTTT
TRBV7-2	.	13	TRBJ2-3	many	CASSLVRTDTQYF	TGTGCCAGCAGCTTAGTTAGAACGGATACGCAGTATTTT
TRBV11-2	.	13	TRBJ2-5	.	CASTPTSKETQYF	TGTGCCAGCACCCCGACATCGAAAGAGACCCAGTACTTC
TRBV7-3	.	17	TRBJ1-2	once	CASSLGPGGGSIYGYTF	TGTGCCAGCAGCTTAGGCCCCGGAGGGGGAAGCATATATGGCTACACCTTC
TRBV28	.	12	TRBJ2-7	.	CASSPRLTEQYF	TGTGCCAGCAGTCCCCGGTTGACAGAGCAGTACTTC
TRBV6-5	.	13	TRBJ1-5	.	CASSYREDQPQHF	TGTGCCAGCAGTTACAGGGAAGATCAGCCCCAGCATTTT
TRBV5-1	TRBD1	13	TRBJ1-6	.	CASSFGTDSPLHF	TGCGCCAGCAGCTTCGGGACAGACTCACCCCTCCACTTT
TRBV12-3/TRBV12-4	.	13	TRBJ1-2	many	CASSFDIEYGYTF	TGTGCCAGCAGTTTTGACATCGAGTATGGCTACACCTTC
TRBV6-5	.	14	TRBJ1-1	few	CASSYGGRDTEAFF	TGTGCCAGCAGTTACGGGGGTAGAGACACTGAAGCTTTCTTT
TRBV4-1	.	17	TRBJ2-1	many	CASSRYAVGGPNNEQFF	TGCGCCAGCAGCCGCTACGCAGTTGGCGGACCAAACAATGAGCAGTTCTTC
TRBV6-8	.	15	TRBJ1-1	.	CASSPRRGSNTEAFF	TGTGCCAGCAGTCCCCGTCGGGGCTCGAACACTGAAGCTTTCTTT
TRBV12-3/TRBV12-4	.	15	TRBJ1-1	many	CASSPLGAGGTEAFF	TGTGCCAGCAGTCCCTTAGGGGCCGGTGGCACTGAAGCTTTCTTT
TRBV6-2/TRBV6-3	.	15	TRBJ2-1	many	CASSYRASVYNEQFF	TGTGCCAGCAGTTACAGGGCTAGCGTCTACAATGAGCAGTTCTTC
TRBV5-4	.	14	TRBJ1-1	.	CASSRGQSRTEAFF	TGTGCCAGCAGCCGCGGACAGTCGAGAACTGAAGCTTTCTTT
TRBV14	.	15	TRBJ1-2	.	CASSQLPGLNYGYTF	TGTGCCAGCAGCCAATTACCAGGACTTAACTATGGCTACACCTTC
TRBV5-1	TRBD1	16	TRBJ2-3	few	CASSRKTGPSTDTQYF	TGCGCCAGCAGCAGGAAGACAGGGCCGAGCACAGATACGCAGTATTTT
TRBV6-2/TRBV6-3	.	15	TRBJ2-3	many	CASSWVRDSKDTQYF	TGTGCCAGCAGTTGGGTCCGGGACTCCAAAGATACGCAGTATTTT
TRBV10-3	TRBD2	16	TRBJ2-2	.	CAISDPGRADTGELFF	TGTGCCATCAGTGACCCCGGGAGGGCGGATACCGGGGAGCTGTTTTTT
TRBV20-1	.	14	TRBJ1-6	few	CSARKDTERSPLHF	TGCAGTGCTAGAAAGGACACGGAGCGTTCACCCCTCCACTTT
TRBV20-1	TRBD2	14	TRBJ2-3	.	CSANDQRGADTQYF	TGCAGTGCTAACGATCAGCGGGGGGCAGATACGCAGTATTTT
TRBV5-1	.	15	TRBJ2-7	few	CASSLAPMANYEQYF	TGCGCCAGCAGCTTGGCCCCCATGGCCAACTACGAGCAGTACTTC
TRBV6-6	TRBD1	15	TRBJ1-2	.	CASRSRTGGAEGYTF	TGTGCCAGCAGGAGCCGGACAGGGGGCGCAGAGGGCTACACCTTC